These 18 T cell receptor beta chains were sequenced from one sample in a study of blood T cell repertoires in COVID-19. This table comes from immunoSEQ multiplex PCR, and its TCRdb copy is limited to in-frame clones, with some not included. Of just over 80,000 clones detected, approximately 80% appear once; the ten largest clones hold roughly two fifths. The sample consisted of peripheral blood. The source is an elderly man with acute or convalescent COVID-19.

This chain connects TRBV18 to TRBJ2-4; D call uncertain. The CDR3 spans 17 residues. Germline assignment: CDR1 KGHSH and CDR2 LQKENI. V lost 0 bases and J lost 0, with 12 bases in between. In nucleotides, the CDR3 is TGTGCCAGCTCACCACCACAAGCGCATTTAGCCAAAAACATTCAGTACTTC. Its protein is CASSPPQAHLAKNIQYF.

The V call is TRBV27, the J call TRBJ2-1, with 7 bases aligning to TRBD2. The V gene's germline CDR1 is MNHEY and CDR2 SMNVEV (reference sequence). The CDR3 has 17 residues. V trimming: 0 bases; J trimming: 4 bases; junction bases outside the gene matches: 9. Here the CDR3 DNA reads TGTGCCAGCAGTTTATCCCGGGGAGGGGTTGGTTACAATGAGCAGTTCTTC. Amino acids: CASSLSRGGVGYNEQFF.

The chain has TRBV18 and TRBJ2-5; no definite D call. V was cut by 3 bases and J by 7 bases, with 12 bases left in between. This CDR3 region has 13 residues. Germline lookup yields CDR1 KGHSH and CDR2 LQKENI. CDR3 DNA: TGTGCCAGCTCACCGATGGAGCCTGGGACCCAGTACTTC. This sequence encodes CASSPMEPGTQYF.

This chain joins TRBV20-1 and TRBJ1-2; D not resolved. Trimming left V 3 bases short and J 4 bases short, with 9 bases between. Germline CDR1 DFQATT, CDR2 SNEGSKA (reference sequence). The CDR3 consists of 12 residues. CDR3 coding DNA: TGCAGTGCTAGTGGCCAGATCTATGGCTACACCTTC. Protein product: CSASGQIYGYTF.

The rearrangement joins TRBV3-1 (or the pseudogene TRBV3-2) to TRBJ1-1; the D is unclear. The V end lost 1 base, the J end lost 1 base, and 19 bases lay between the germline ends. CDR1 and CDR2 (germline): LGHDT, YNNKEL (reference sequence). The CDR3 covers 18 residues. The CDR3 is CASSQVSRQLSGNTEAFF. CDR3 bases: TGTGCCAGCAGCCAAGTCTCCAGGCAACTAAGCGGGAACACTGAAGCTTTCTTT.

This clone appeared a few times. CDR3 amino acids: CASSFGPGQGNTEAFF. The CDR3, as DNA: TGTGCCAGCAGCTTTGGGCCGGGACAGGGAAACACTGAAGCTTTCTTT. The chain uses TRBV11-1 and TRBJ1-1; 9 nucleotides line up with TRBD1. The trim removed 3 bases at V and 2 bases at J, leaving 7 bases unmatched. CDR3 length: 16 amino acids. In germline, CDR1 is SGHAT, CDR2 FQDESV (reference sequence).

DNA for the CDR3: TGCGCCAGCAGCCTGACAGGGGCAAACACTGAAGCTTTCTTT. Translation gives CASSLTGANTEAFF. The V call is TRBV5-1, the J call TRBJ1-1; 8 bases map to TRBD1. CDR3 length: 14 residues. Germline V gene lookup returns CDR1 SGHRS and CDR2 YFSETQ. Trimming took 4 bases from V and 2 from J; bases not matched to a gene: 4. Drawing the rest from reference TRBV5-1 and TRBJ1-1, the complete variable domain is KAGVTQTPRYLIKTRGQQVTLSCSPISGHRSVSWYQQTPGQGLQFLFEYFSETQRNKGNFPGRFSGRQFSNSRSEMNVSTLELGDSALYLCASSLTGANTEAFFGQGTRLTVV.

This chain joins TRBV7-2 and TRBJ2-5; D is undetermined. CDR1 and CDR2 (germline): SGHTA, FQGNSA. V gave up 1 base and J gave up 1 base, with 7 bases separating them. CDR3 length: 14 amino acids. Here the CDR3 DNA reads TGTGCCAGCAGCTTAGAGACATTCCAAGAGACCCAGTACTTC. Residues: CASSLETFQETQYF. The whole variable domain, filled in from reference TRBV7-2 and TRBJ2-5, reads GAGVSQSPSNKVTEKGKDVELRCDPISGHTALYWYRQSLGQGLEFLIYFQGNSAPDKSGLPSDRFSAERTGGSVSTLTIQRTQQEDSAVYLCASSLETFQETQYFGPGTRLLVL.

The chain has TRBV18 and TRBJ1-6; no clear D gene. The CDR3 contains 16 residues. Trimming took off 6 bases at V and 10 bases at J, with 22 bases between the two ends. In germline, CDR1 is KGHSH, CDR2 LQKENI. Here the CDR3 DNA reads TGTGCCAGCTCTGGAGCGGTGGGCAGCATAACGTCACCCCTCCACTTT. This gives the protein CASSGAVGSITSPLHF.

This chain uses TRBV28 with TRBJ1-1; D is unclear. Germline V gene sequence: CDR1 MDHEN, CDR2 SYDVKM. V was trimmed by 3 bases and J by 8 bases, leaving 13 bases between them. This CDR3 region has 13 residues. The CDR3: CASSFYRENEAFF. CDR3 DNA sequence: TGTGCCAGCAGTTTCTACCGGGAAAACGAAGCTTTCTTT.

The J gene is TRBJ1-2, the V gene TRBV28; 7 bases fit TRBD1. Germline lookup yields CDR1 MDHEN and CDR2 SYDVKM. This CDR3 is 16 amino acids long. With 5 bases clipped from V and 7 bases from J, the junction kept 16 bases outside the gene matches. The CDR3 is CASSPYHRGGVSGYTF. Here the CDR3 DNA reads TGTGCCAGCAGTCCGTACCACAGGGGCGGCGTAAGTGGCTACACCTTC.

This sequence joins TRBV6-6 and TRBJ1-1, with D tentatively TRBD1 (6 bases). Trimming shortened V by 1 base and J by 7 bases, and 16 bases separated the two germline ends. The CDR3 covers 15 residues. CDR1 is MNHNY, CDR2 SVGAGI, per germline (reference sequence). The CDR3 here is CASSYYGQNSLEAFF. For the CDR3, the DNA is TGTGCCAGCAGTTACTATGGACAGAACTCCCTTGAAGCTTTCTTT.

This chain joins TRBV27 and TRBJ1-1, with D uncertain. This CDR3 contains 14 residues. Germline assignment: CDR1 MNHEY and CDR2 SMNVEV (reference sequence). The ends were cut back, 4 bases at V and 4 bases at J, with 13 bases in the middle. CDR3 protein: CASSSTRLSTEAFF. The CDR3 DNA is TGTGCCAGCAGTTCGACGCGACTCAGCACTGAAGCTTTCTTT.

The chain combines TRBV30 with TRBJ1-3; TRBD1 matches at 7 bases. Unmatched junction bases numbered 8, after V lost 2 bases and J lost 4 bases. The CDR3 covers 15 residues. Per the germline V gene, CDR1 is GTSNPN and CDR2 is SVGIG (reference sequence). The CDR3, as DNA: TGTGCCTGGAGTTCCCTAGACAGGGACGGAAACACCATATATTTT. Translating it yields CAWSSLDRDGNTIYF.

The V and J genes are TRBV6-1 and TRBJ1-2, with D unclear. The CDR3 is 17 residues long. V shed 2 bases and J shed 4 bases, with 20 bases lying between them. Germline V gene sequence: CDR1 MNHNS, CDR2 SASEGT. The CDR3 sequence is CASSESAWSSAGYGYTF. The CDR3, as DNA: TGTGCCAGCAGTGAATCTGCTTGGTCAAGTGCGGGCTATGGCTACACCTTC.

The chain recombines TRBV29-1 with TRBJ2-4; possible D gene TRBD2, 7 bases. Germline CDR1 reads SQVTM; CDR2 reads ANQGSEA. The CDR3 length is 16 residues. Between the trimmed V and J ends, which lost 7 bases and 1 base, there was a span of 20 bases. CDR3 in amino acids: CSARGVTGFAKNIQYF. As DNA, the CDR3 is TGCAGCGCTCGGGGGGTTACAGGGTTCGCCAAAAACATTCAGTACTTC.

The J gene is TRBJ2-5, the V gene TRBV29-1; D not certain. CDR3 size: 13 residues. Germline V gives CDR1 SQVTM, CDR2 ANQGSEA. Trimming left V 2 bases short and J 4 bases short, with 11 bases between. CDR3 nucleotide sequence: TGCAGCGTTGAAAGAAGCAATCGAGAGACCCAGTACTTC. It translates to CSVERSNRETQYF.

The sample holds one count of this clone. The chain links TRBV5-1 to TRBJ2-6; D remains unclear. The CDR3 runs 14 residues. In germline, CDR1 is SGHRS, CDR2 YFSETQ. V was cut by 7 bases and J by 1 base, with 9 bases left in between. The chain's CDR3 is CASQTSSGANVLTF. The DNA for the CDR3 is TGCGCCAGCCAGACATCATCTGGGGCCAACGTCCTGACTTTC.